This is a list of T cell receptor beta chains from one sample in a study of CD8 T cells in Susac syndrome. TCRdb redid the calling of the immunoSEQ multiplex PCR reads with MiXCR, one entry per CDR3 protein. The table has fewer than 85,000 distinct CDR3 sequences, around 94% seen once; the top ten hold about 0.48%. Specimen: CD8+ T cells from PBMCs. The receptors shown here come from a human donor with Susac syndrome. Each CDR3 is given with its conserved first and last residue. Each record gives: V gene, D gene, clone size, J gene, CDR3 protein, CDR3 DNA. D genes are given only for firm matches. Not all rows give a size; the values are once, few, many and, for expanded clones, a class.

V gene: TRBV12-3/TRBV12-4; D gene: NA; clone size: NA; J gene: TRBJ1-2; CDR3 protein: CASSLVGSGYTF; CDR3 DNA: TGTGCCAGCAGTTTGGTGGGGTCGGGCTACACCTTC
V gene: TRBV5-1; D gene: TRBD2; clone size: NA; J gene: TRBJ2-3; CDR3 protein: CASSPGLGTDTQYF; CDR3 DNA: TGCGCCAGCAGCCCGGGACTAGGGACAGATACGCAGTATTTT
V gene: TRBV12-3/TRBV12-4; D gene: NA; clone size: NA; J gene: TRBJ1-2; CDR3 protein: CASGPYRDGYTF; CDR3 DNA: TGTGCCAGCGGCCCCTACAGAGACGGCTACACCTTC
V gene: TRBV14; D gene: NA; clone size: NA; J gene: TRBJ2-1; CDR3 protein: CASSQGFYNEQFF; CDR3 DNA: TGTGCCAGCAGCCAAGGGTTCTACAATGAGCAGTTCTTC
V gene: TRBV7-9; D gene: NA; clone size: NA; J gene: TRBJ1-2; CDR3 protein: CASSPLGQPIYGYTF; CDR3 DNA: TGTGCCAGCAGTCCCCTTGGACAGCCTATCTACGGCTACACCTTC
V gene: TRBV6-1; D gene: NA; clone size: NA; J gene: TRBJ1-5; CDR3 protein: CASRPTNRGFNQPQHF; CDR3 DNA: TGTGCCAGCAGACCGACAAATCGGGGCTTCAATCAGCCCCAGCATTTT
V gene: TRBV20-1; D gene: NA; clone size: NA; J gene: TRBJ2-3; CDR3 protein: CSAPVGTTDTQYF; CDR3 DNA: TGCAGTGCCCCCGTCGGGACCACAGATACGCAGTATTTT
V gene: TRBV29-1; D gene: NA; clone size: NA; J gene: TRBJ2-1; CDR3 protein: CSARLGNEQFF; CDR3 DNA: TGCAGCGCGCGCCTGGGGAATGAGCAGTTCTTC
V gene: TRBV11-2; D gene: NA; clone size: NA; J gene: TRBJ2-1; CDR3 protein: CASSFWDRSSYNEQFF; CDR3 DNA: TGTGCCAGCAGCTTTTGGGACCGCAGCTCCTACAATGAGCAGTTCTTC
V gene: TRBV7-6; D gene: NA; clone size: NA; J gene: TRBJ2-1; CDR3 protein: CASSLRLRSGVSYNEQFF; CDR3 DNA: TGTGCCAGCAGCTTAAGGTTGAGGTCGGGGGTCTCCTACAATGAGCAGTTCTTC
V gene: TRBV7-8; D gene: TRBD1; clone size: NA; J gene: TRBJ1-2; CDR3 protein: CASSWTGGAYGYTF; CDR3 DNA: TGTGCCAGCAGCTGGACAGGGGGCGCCTACGGCTACACCTTC
V gene: TRBV20-1; D gene: TRBD1; clone size: NA; J gene: TRBJ2-7; CDR3 protein: CSARTGGSYEQYF; CDR3 DNA: TGCAGTGCTAGGACAGGGGGCTCCTACGAGCAGTACTTC
V gene: TRBV7-9; D gene: NA; clone size: NA; J gene: TRBJ2-7; CDR3 protein: CASSLRGRDEQYF; CDR3 DNA: TGTGCCAGCAGTTTACGGGGGCGGGACGAGCAGTACTTC
V gene: TRBV9; D gene: TRBD2; clone size: once; J gene: TRBJ2-1; CDR3 protein: CASSPSGGLASNEQFF; CDR3 DNA: TGTGCCAGCAGCCCCTCGGGCGGACTAGCGAGCAATGAGCAGTTCTTC
V gene: TRBV11-2; D gene: TRBD1; clone size: NA; J gene: TRBJ2-1; CDR3 protein: CASSLDRGSINEQFF; CDR3 DNA: TGTGCCAGCAGCCTCGACAGGGGATCAATCAATGAGCAGTTCTTC
V gene: TRBV7-8; D gene: TRBD1; clone size: NA; J gene: TRBJ1-1; CDR3 protein: CASSSRPGQGGEAFF; CDR3 DNA: TGTGCCAGCAGCTCCCGTCCGGGACAGGGCGGTGAAGCTTTCTTT
V gene: TRBV2; D gene: TRBD1; clone size: NA; J gene: TRBJ2-3; CDR3 protein: CASTGTGTDTQYF; CDR3 DNA: TGTGCCAGCACCGGGACAGGCACAGATACGCAGTATTTT
V gene: TRBV9; D gene: NA; clone size: NA; J gene: TRBJ1-1; CDR3 protein: CASSVGRGNTEAFF; CDR3 DNA: TGTGCCAGCAGCGTAGGCAGGGGGAACACTGAAGCTTTCTTT
V gene: TRBV4-1; D gene: TRBD2; clone size: NA; J gene: TRBJ2-1; CDR3 protein: CASSQRGGESGEQFF; CDR3 DNA: TGCGCCAGCAGCCAACGGGGGGGTGAATCGGGTGAGCAGTTCTTC
V gene: TRBV28; D gene: NA; clone size: NA; J gene: TRBJ1-1; CDR3 protein: CASSPSSVLNTEAFF; CDR3 DNA: TGTGCCAGCAGTCCAAGTTCGGTCCTTAACACTGAAGCTTTCTTT
V gene: TRBV9; D gene: NA; clone size: NA; J gene: TRBJ2-1; CDR3 protein: CASSVGNYNEQFF; CDR3 DNA: TGTGCCAGCAGCGTCGGGAATTACAATGAGCAGTTCTTC
V gene: TRBV3-1; D gene: TRBD2; clone size: NA; J gene: TRBJ2-5; CDR3 protein: CASSPRRGLAGGPKQETQYF; CDR3 DNA: TGTGCCAGCAGCCCTCGAAGGGGGCTAGCGGGGGGGCCGAAGCAAGAGACCCAGTACTTC
V gene: TRBV27; D gene: NA; clone size: NA; J gene: TRBJ1-6; CDR3 protein: CASGDSYNSPLHF; CDR3 DNA: TGTGCCAGCGGGGATTCCTATAATTCACCCCTCCACTTT
V gene: TRBV27; D gene: NA; clone size: NA; J gene: TRBJ1-1; CDR3 protein: CASSSSNDRPRRTEAFF; CDR3 DNA: TGTGCCAGCAGTTCGTCCAACGACCGCCCAAGGAGGACTGAAGCTTTCTTT
V gene: TRBV28; D gene: TRBD2; clone size: NA; J gene: TRBJ2-5; CDR3 protein: CASSFPLSIRTSGGETQYF; CDR3 DNA: TGTGCCAGCAGTTTCCCCCTTTCGATTAGGACTAGCGGGGGAGAGACCCAGTACTTC
V gene: TRBV10-2; D gene: NA; clone size: NA; J gene: TRBJ1-3; CDR3 protein: CASSEVHSGNTIYF; CDR3 DNA: TGCGCCAGCAGTGAAGTACACTCTGGAAACACCATATATTTT
V gene: TRBV11-2; D gene: TRBD1; clone size: NA; J gene: TRBJ2-3; CDR3 protein: CASSLGQGWITDTQYF; CDR3 DNA: TGTGCCAGCAGCTTAGGACAGGGGTGGATCACAGATACGCAGTATTTT
V gene: TRBV28; D gene: TRBD1; clone size: once; J gene: TRBJ2-5; CDR3 protein: CASSSRTGGQRETQYF; CDR3 DNA: TGTGCCAGCAGTTCCCGCACAGGGGGACAGAGGGAGACCCAGTACTTC
V gene: TRBV20-1; D gene: NA; clone size: NA; J gene: TRBJ1-4; CDR3 protein: CSARDLGEFEKLFF; CDR3 DNA: TGCAGTGCTAGAGATCTGGGAGAATTTGAAAAACTGTTTTTT
V gene: TRBV7-8; D gene: NA; clone size: NA; J gene: TRBJ2-4; CDR3 protein: CASSLWTESIQYF; CDR3 DNA: TGTGCCAGCAGCTTATGGACAGAAAGCATTCAGTACTTC
V gene: TRBV29-1; D gene: NA; clone size: NA; J gene: TRBJ1-1; CDR3 protein: CSVEGRQEAFF; CDR3 DNA: TGCAGCGTTGAAGGTAGACAGGAAGCTTTCTTT
V gene: TRBV19; D gene: TRBD1; clone size: once; J gene: TRBJ2-1; CDR3 protein: CASSIQPGQGADEQFF; CDR3 DNA: TGTGCCAGTAGTATACAGCCGGGACAGGGGGCCGATGAGCAGTTCTTC
V gene: TRBV7-9; D gene: NA; clone size: NA; J gene: TRBJ2-7; CDR3 protein: CASSSRGGNEQYF; CDR3 DNA: TGTGCCAGCAGTTCCAGGGGGGGCAACGAGCAGTACTTC
V gene: TRBV6-6; D gene: TRBD2; clone size: NA; J gene: TRBJ2-5; CDR3 protein: CASSYPGLAGGETQYF; CDR3 DNA: TGTGCCAGCAGTTACCCTGGACTAGCGGGCGGGGAGACCCAGTACTTC
V gene: TRBV5-1; D gene: NA; clone size: NA; J gene: TRBJ2-7; CDR3 protein: CASSLRDEQYF; CDR3 DNA: TGCGCCAGCAGCTTGAGAGACGAGCAGTACTTC
V gene: TRBV6-4; D gene: NA; clone size: NA; J gene: TRBJ2-5; CDR3 protein: CASSDGGTQYF; CDR3 DNA: TGTGCCAGCAGTGACGGGGGGACCCAGTACTTC
V gene: TRBV27; D gene: NA; clone size: NA; J gene: TRBJ2-3; CDR3 protein: CASSPWTGRVADTQYF; CDR3 DNA: TGTGCCAGCAGTCCATGGACAGGGAGGGTTGCAGATACGCAGTATTTT
V gene: TRBV5-1; D gene: NA; clone size: NA; J gene: TRBJ2-7; CDR3 protein: CASSLDWDSSYEQYF; CDR3 DNA: TGCGCCAGCAGCTTGGATTGGGACTCATCCTACGAGCAGTACTTC
V gene: TRBV12-3/TRBV12-4; D gene: NA; clone size: NA; J gene: TRBJ2-2; CDR3 protein: CASTDSNTGELFF; CDR3 DNA: TGTGCCAGCACCGATAGCAACACCGGGGAGCTGTTTTTT
V gene: TRBV20-1; D gene: NA; clone size: NA; J gene: TRBJ1-6; CDR3 protein: CSAPGGGDRSGSPLHF; CDR3 DNA: TGCAGTGCGCCCGGCGGTGGGGACCGGTCCGGGTCACCCCTCCACTTT
V gene: TRBV20-1; D gene: TRBD2; clone size: NA; J gene: TRBJ2-5; CDR3 protein: CSARDIPSGRETQYF; CDR3 DNA: TGCAGTGCTAGAGATATCCCTAGCGGGCGGGAGACCCAGTACTTC
V gene: TRBV12-3/TRBV12-4; D gene: NA; clone size: NA; J gene: TRBJ2-7; CDR3 protein: CASSSSDRKTSYEQYF; CDR3 DNA: TGTGCCAGCAGTTCCTCCGACAGGAAGACTTCCTACGAGCAGTACTTC
V gene: TRBV6-1; D gene: NA; clone size: NA; J gene: TRBJ2-4; CDR3 protein: CASRAAPSLAKNIQYF; CDR3 DNA: TGTGCCAGCAGAGCGGCACCGTCGCTAGCCAAAAACATTCAGTACTTC
V gene: TRBV5-1; D gene: TRBD1; clone size: NA; J gene: TRBJ1-2; CDR3 protein: CASSSGGWDGYTF; CDR3 DNA: TGCGCCAGCAGTTCAGGGGGATGGGATGGCTACACCTTC
V gene: TRBV29-1; D gene: NA; clone size: NA; J gene: TRBJ2-1; CDR3 protein: CSVGSAEQFF; CDR3 DNA: TGCAGCGTTGGGTCGGCCGAGCAGTTCTTC
V gene: TRBV4-3; D gene: NA; clone size: NA; J gene: TRBJ2-5; CDR3 protein: CASSQDQETQYF; CDR3 DNA: TGCGCCAGCAGCCAAGACCAGGAGACCCAGTACTTC
V gene: TRBV6-1; D gene: NA; clone size: once; J gene: TRBJ2-3; CDR3 protein: CASSESRGSTDTQYF; CDR3 DNA: TGTGCCAGCAGTGAATCTCGGGGTAGCACAGATACGCAGTATTTT
V gene: TRBV11-2; D gene: TRBD2; clone size: NA; J gene: TRBJ2-3; CDR3 protein: CASSLDHTSGLTDTQYF; CDR3 DNA: TGTGCCAGCAGCTTAGATCACACTAGCGGACTCACAGATACGCAGTATTTT
V gene: TRBV30; D gene: NA; clone size: NA; J gene: TRBJ2-2; CDR3 protein: CAWSSAGELFF; CDR3 DNA: TGTGCCTGGAGTTCGGCGGGGGAGCTGTTTTTT
V gene: TRBV19; D gene: NA; clone size: NA; J gene: TRBJ2-1; CDR3 protein: CASSPTGGRANEQFF; CDR3 DNA: TGTGCCAGTAGCCCGACAGGCGGTCGGGCCAATGAGCAGTTCTTC
V gene: TRBV27; D gene: NA; clone size: NA; J gene: TRBJ2-7; CDR3 protein: CASSFAGAEQYF; CDR3 DNA: TGTGCCAGCAGTTTCGCGGGGGCCGAGCAGTACTTC
V gene: TRBV6-6; D gene: NA; clone size: NA; J gene: TRBJ1-1; CDR3 protein: CASSYPRGERNTEAFF; CDR3 DNA: TGTGCCAGCAGTTACCCTCGGGGAGAGAGAAACACTGAAGCTTTCTTT
V gene: TRBV12-5; D gene: NA; clone size: NA; J gene: TRBJ1-2; CDR3 protein: CASGLVTLGYTF; CDR3 DNA: TGTGCTAGTGGTTTGGTAACCTTGGGCTACACCTTC
V gene: TRBV5-6; D gene: TRBD2; clone size: NA; J gene: TRBJ2-7; CDR3 protein: CASSPRSSGGRRNSYEQYF; CDR3 DNA: TGTGCCAGCAGCCCGCGAAGTAGCGGGGGGCGACGTAATTCCTACGAGCAGTACTTC
V gene: TRBV5-4; D gene: TRBD2; clone size: NA; J gene: TRBJ2-1; CDR3 protein: CASSLDSGGDDEQFF; CDR3 DNA: TGTGCCAGCAGCTTAGATAGCGGGGGGGACGATGAGCAGTTCTTC
V gene: TRBV20-1; D gene: TRBD2; clone size: NA; J gene: TRBJ2-7; CDR3 protein: CSASSSAGGWYEQYF; CDR3 DNA: TGCAGTGCTAGTAGTTCGGCGGGGGGATGGTACGAGCAGTACTTC
V gene: TRBV19; D gene: NA; clone size: NA; J gene: TRBJ1-5; CDR3 protein: CARYWPQHF; CDR3 DNA: TGTGCCAGGTACTGGCCCCAGCATTTT
V gene: TRBV12-5; D gene: NA; clone size: NA; J gene: TRBJ1-5; CDR3 protein: CASGPKQFYSNQPQHF; CDR3 DNA: TGTGCTAGTGGGCCGAAACAGTTCTATAGCAATCAGCCCCAGCATTTT
V gene: TRBV12-3/TRBV12-4; D gene: NA; clone size: NA; J gene: TRBJ2-3; CDR3 protein: CASSPTRSAGDTQYF; CDR3 DNA: TGTGCCAGCAGTCCCACGAGGTCGGCTGGAGATACGCAGTATTTT
V gene: TRBV6-5; D gene: TRBD1; clone size: NA; J gene: TRBJ1-1; CDR3 protein: CASSTGGSTEAFF; CDR3 DNA: TGTGCCAGCAGTACAGGGGGGAGCACTGAAGCTTTCTTT